Listed here is a single TCR beta chain. This clonotype was picked up one time. What antigen it recognizes has not been identified. No base quality values were provided; no much bigger clone lies one nucleotide off. A single read offers scant evidence. Reads for this sample came from an Illumina HiSeq 1500. TCRdb trimmed the raw reads at Q25, called clones with MiXCR and kept productive beta chains. Each CDR3 protein gets just one entry, which takes the most common genes and DNA from the rows behind it. The sample table holds about 680,000 distinct CDR3 sequences, of which roughly 26% were seen once. In total, the top ten clones hold less than 10% of the sample. The data are from a study of T cell repertoires in cytomegalovirus infection (dated by TCRdb to 2018 to 2020). For the study in its entirety: The HLA type of each donor mattered for the analysis, because public TCR beta signatures pointed to carriage of CMV infection along with the matching HLA type.

The paper as a whole reports these results and caveats: In both this cohort and an independent roughly 330-donor cohort, the cumulative frequency of public TCR beta family members distinguished carriers of CMV infection plus the relevant HLA type. The ex vivo response was dominated by HLA-C-restricted CMV-specific TCR beta clonotypes, which also provided the single most frequent clonotype in two of eight donors.

The sequence was obtained from a human donor in good health (CMV status not recorded). Some clones in this sample may be carry-over from other donors' samples. The sequencing input was CD8+ T cells from PBMCs.

The sequenced DNA is TGCGCCAGCAGCTTTGAGGGAATGGGCACTGAAGCTTTCTTT. The translation is CASSFEGMGTEAFF. The rearrangement combines TRBV5-1 with TRBJ1-1, with an unclear D gene assignment. The junction carries 12 bases between V and J, which are trimmed by 2 bases and 4 bases respectively. CDR1 and CDR2 (SGHRS, YFSETQ) derive from the germline V gene. The CDR3 measures 14 amino acids from cysteine to phenylalanine. The sequence is cut down to CDR3 DNA, 42 bases in frame from base 1.